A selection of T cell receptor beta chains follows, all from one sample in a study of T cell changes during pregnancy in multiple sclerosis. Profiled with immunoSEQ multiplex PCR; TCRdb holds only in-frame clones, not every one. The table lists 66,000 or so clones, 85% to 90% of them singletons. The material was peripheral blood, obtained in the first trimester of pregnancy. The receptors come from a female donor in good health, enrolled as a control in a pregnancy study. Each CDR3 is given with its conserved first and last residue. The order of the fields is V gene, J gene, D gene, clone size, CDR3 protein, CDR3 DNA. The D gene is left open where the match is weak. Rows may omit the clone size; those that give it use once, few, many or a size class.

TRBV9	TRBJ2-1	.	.	CASSVETRNEQFF	TGTGCCAGCAGCGTGGAGACTAGGAATGAGCAGTTCTTC
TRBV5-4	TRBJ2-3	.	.	CASSWRSQSTDTQYF	TGTGCCAGCAGCTGGAGGTCACAGAGCACAGATACGCAGTATTTT
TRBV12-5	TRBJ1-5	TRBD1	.	CASGPETGLGPQHF	TGTGCTAGTGGTCCAGAGACAGGGCTTGGGCCCCAGCATTTT
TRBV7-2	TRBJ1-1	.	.	CASSPFMNTEAFF	TGTGCCAGCAGCCCCTTTATGAACACTGAAGCTTTCTTT
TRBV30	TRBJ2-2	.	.	CAWSVLNTGELFF	TGTGCCTGGAGTGTACTCAACACCGGGGAGCTGTTTTTT
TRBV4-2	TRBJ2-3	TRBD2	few	CASSQGLAGGPSTDTQYF	TGTGCCAGCAGCCAAGGACTAGCGGGGGGGCCTAGCACAGATACGCAGTATTTT
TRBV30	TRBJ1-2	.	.	CAWSGAVQGYTF	TGTGCCTGGAGTGGAGCGGTGCAGGGCTACACCTTC
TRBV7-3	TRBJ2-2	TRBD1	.	CASSLGTGHTGELFF	TGTGCCAGCAGCTTAGGGACAGGGCACACCGGGGAGCTGTTTTTT
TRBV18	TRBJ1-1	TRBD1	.	CASSPQVGQGARNTEAFF	TGTGCCAGCTCACCACAGGTGGGACAGGGGGCGAGGAACACTGAAGCTTTCTTT
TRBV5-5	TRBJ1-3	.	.	CASSDRTASYSGNTIYF	TGTGCCAGCAGCGACAGGACAGCATCCTACTCTGGAAACACCATATATTTT
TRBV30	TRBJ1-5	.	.	CAWSKGNSNQPQHF	TGTGCCTGGAGTAAGGGGAACAGCAATCAGCCCCAGCATTTT
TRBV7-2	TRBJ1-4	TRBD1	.	CASSFLDRVTNEKLFF	TGTGCCAGCAGCTTCCTGGACAGGGTAACTAATGAAAAACTGTTTTTT
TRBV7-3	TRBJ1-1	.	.	CASSALTGDTEAFF	TGTGCCAGCAGCGCCCTAACCGGGGACACTGAAGCTTTCTTT
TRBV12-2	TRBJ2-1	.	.	CASRPFCGGAYNEQFF	TGTGCAAGTCGCCCATTTTGCGGGGGGGCGTACAATGAGCAGTTCTTC
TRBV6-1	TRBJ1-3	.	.	CASSEDRDGNTIYF	TGTGCCAGCAGTGAAGACAGGGACGGAAACACCATATATTTT
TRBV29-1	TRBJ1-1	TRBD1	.	CSVEPGQGRNTEAFF	TGCAGCGTCGAACCGGGACAGGGAAGGAACACTGAAGCTTTCTTT
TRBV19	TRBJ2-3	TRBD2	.	CASSMRLAGGRKADTQYF	TGTGCCAGTAGTATGCGACTAGCGGGGGGGCGGAAGGCAGATACGCAGTATTTT
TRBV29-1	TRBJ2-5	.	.	CSVGQQETQYF	TGCAGCGTTGGTCAGCAAGAGACCCAGTACTTC
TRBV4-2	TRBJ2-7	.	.	CASSQDLGSRLEQYF	TGTGCCAGCAGCCAAGACCTGGGCAGTCGGCTCGAGCAGTACTTC
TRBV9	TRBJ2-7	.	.	CASSVDSYSYEQYF	TGTGCCAGCAGCGTAGACAGCTACTCCTACGAGCAGTACTTC
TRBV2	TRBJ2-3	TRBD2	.	CASSDGGEGTDTQYF	TGTGCCAGCAGTGACGGGGGGGAGGGCACAGATACGCAGTATTTT
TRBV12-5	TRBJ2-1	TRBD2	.	CASGLVVRGLAGAPYNEQFF	TGTGCTAGTGGTTTGGTCGTTAGGGGACTAGCGGGGGCCCCCTACAATGAGCAGTTCTTC
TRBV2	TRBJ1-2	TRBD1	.	CASTRQGPADGYTF	TGTGCCAGCACCCGACAGGGACCGGCTGACGGCTACACCTTC
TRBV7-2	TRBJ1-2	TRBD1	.	CASSSTGAMYGYTF	TGTGCCAGCAGCTCGACAGGGGCGATGTATGGCTACACCTTC
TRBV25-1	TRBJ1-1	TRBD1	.	CASSEGGGTGRTFF	TGTGCCAGCAGTGAGGGAGGGGGGACAGGTCGGACTTTCTTT
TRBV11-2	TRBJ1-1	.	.	CASSLEGNTEAFF	TGTGCCAGCAGCTTGGAGGGGAACACTGAAGCTTTCTTT
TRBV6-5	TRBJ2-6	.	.	CASSYWESGANVLTF	TGTGCCAGCAGTTACTGGGAGTCTGGGGCCAACGTCCTGACTTTC
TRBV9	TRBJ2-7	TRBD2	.	CASSVPETSGGLDEQYF	TGTGCCAGCAGCGTACCGGAGACTAGCGGGGGGCTCGACGAGCAGTACTTC
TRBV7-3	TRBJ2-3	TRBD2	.	CASSLTLRVRTSGGGNSTDTQYF	TGTGCCAGCAGCTTAACCCTAAGGGTTCGGACTAGCGGGGGGGGTAATAGCACAGATACGCAGTATTTT
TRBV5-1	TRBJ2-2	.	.	CASSYSLRDSNTGELFF	TGCGCCAGCAGCTATTCCCTTAGGGACTCAAACACCGGGGAGCTGTTTTTT
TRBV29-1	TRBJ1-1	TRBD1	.	CTVVEGQVLNTEAFF	TGCACCGTCGTCGAGGGACAGGTTTTGAACACTGAAGCTTTCTTT
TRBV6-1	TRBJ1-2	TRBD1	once	CASRPGQGVDYGYTF	TGTGCCAGCAGACCCGGACAGGGGGTCGACTATGGCTACACCTTC
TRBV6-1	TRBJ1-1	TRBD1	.	CASRELGQGRTEAFF	TGTGCCAGCAGGGAACTCGGACAGGGAAGGACTGAAGCTTTCTTT
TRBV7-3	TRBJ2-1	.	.	CASSLHRQAPDNEQFF	TGTGCCAGCAGCTTACATCGTCAGGCCCCCGATAATGAGCAGTTCTTC
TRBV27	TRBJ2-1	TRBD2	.	CASSTSVDNEQFF	TGTGCCAGCAGTACTAGCGTAGATAATGAGCAGTTCTTC
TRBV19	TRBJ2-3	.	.	CASSYLPGTDTQYF	TGTGCCAGTAGTTACCTCCCGGGAACAGATACGCAGTATTTT
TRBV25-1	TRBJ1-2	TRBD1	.	CASSVTGGYGYTF	TGTGCCAGCAGTGTGACAGGGGGCTATGGCTACACCTTC
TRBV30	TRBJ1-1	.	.	CAWKKTGGAEAFF	TGTGCCTGGAAAAAGACGGGGGGCGCTGAAGCTTTCTTT
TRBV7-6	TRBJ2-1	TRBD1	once	CASSQPGQGYNEQFF	TGTGCCAGCAGCCAACCGGGACAGGGCTACAATGAGCAGTTCTTC
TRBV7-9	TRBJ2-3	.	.	CASSLELGTDTQYF	TGTGCCAGCAGCTTAGAACTAGGTACAGATACGCAGTATTTT
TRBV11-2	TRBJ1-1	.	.	CASSFSTGRAEAFF	TGTGCCAGCAGCTTTAGTACAGGGCGAGCTGAAGCTTTCTTT
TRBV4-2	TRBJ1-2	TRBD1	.	CASSFPGQVGGYTF	TGTGCCAGCAGTTTTCCGGGACAGGTGGGTGGCTACACCTTC
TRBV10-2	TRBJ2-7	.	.	CASSEDSSYEQYF	TGCGCCAGCAGTGAGGACAGCTCCTACGAGCAGTACTTC